This T cell receptor beta chain stems from a study of early T cells in non-severe SARS-CoV-2 infection (dated by TCRdb to the early 2020s). Concerning the study at large: Because TCR sequencing was done on bulk RNA from unsorted whole blood, the alpha and beta chains could not be paired. General findings and caveats noted by the study authors: VDJdb matching was skewed toward anti-spike CD8 responses, so virus-specific expansions were likely underestimated and private and CD4 specificities were missed.

Library generation was performed with 5' RACE. Sequencing was carried out with a NextSeq 500. To correct for sequencing error and PCR bias, the TCR library protocol tagged individual cDNA molecules with unique molecular identifiers. Both TCR alpha and beta chains were sequenced, and tight co-correlation was observed between alpha and beta sequence abundances in each sample. The published analysis was carried out like this. Decombinator V4 was used to perform V gene, J gene and CDR3 annotation of TCR sequences. Expanded TCRs were defined as changing significantly between any two time points under a Poisson model with p below 0.0001. TCR abundances were normalised to the total number of TCRs sequenced per sample and were expressed as counts per million. MAIT TCRs were defined by TRAV1-2 paired with TRAJ12, TRAJ20 or TRAJ33, and iNKT TCRs by TRAV10 paired with TRAJ18. VDJdb, accessed 1 November 2021, was searched for CMV, EBV and SARS-CoV-2 annotated TCRs, excluding TCRs annotated for multiple antigens. Using fastp trimming at Q25 and MiXCR clonotype assembly, TCRdb reanalyzed the public sequencing data and kept in-frame beta chains. Rows matching on CDR3 protein sequence are summarized as one entry with the most common DNA and genes. The V and J calls were not made by the authors but by TCRdb's processing. The sample table lists 54,000 or so distinct CDR3 sequences, roughly 13% of them with a count of one. The ten largest make up around 5% of the sample.

With regard to this clonotype: Its antigen is not yet known. No base quality values were provided; no much bigger clone lies one nucleotide off.

A case-control design nested within a healthcare worker cohort in London, UK, was used, with weekly nasopharyngeal swab PCR tests and blood sampling performed. Healthcare workers were enrolled in the week of the UK lockdown, from 23 to 31 March 2020, and were followed every week for up to roughly 16 weeks. Spanning cysteine to phenylalanine, the CDR3 consists of 13 amino acids. Kept here is only the CDR3 DNA, which spans 39 bases and is read in frame from base 1. Trimming costs V 2 bases and J 4 bases, and their ends lie 8 bases apart. Reading the germline V gene (reference sequence) gives CDR1 LGHDT and CDR2 YNNKEL.

The sequencing input was whole blood. The clonotype was recovered from an adult who was a healthcare worker with PCR-confirmed SARS-CoV-2 infection or an uninfected control (not recorded which). The chain is assembled from TRBV3-1 and TRBJ1-2; TRBD1 is a possible D gene, resting on 6 matching bases. The nucleotides read TGTGCCAGCAGCCAACAGGGGCCCTATGGCTACACCTTC. Translated, this is CASSQQGPYGYTF.